Sequencing of this TCR beta chain was carried out in a study of vaccination and CD4 T cells after COVID-19. At the level of the study: Overlapping SARS-CoV-2, HCoV-NL63, HCoV-OC43 and HCoV-229E spike peptides stimulated the cells.

Sequencing of cultured CD4+ T cell DNA used the Oncomine TCR Beta short-read assay. A single record per CDR3 protein comes from TCRdb applying MiXCR to the PCR reads. This sample yields fewer than 20,000 distinct CDR3 sequences, of which 52% are seen a single time; roughly 3.7% belongs to the top ten. Treatment of the sample: roughly nine-day PBMC culture with coronavirus spike peptide pools or control peptides (ViraFEST assay). Dates of positive PCR ran from March to December 2020, before US Alpha, Beta and Delta variants. The germline V gene has CDR1 LNHDA and CDR2 SQIVND (reference sequence). Losses at the gene ends were 5 bases for V and 6 bases for J; bases not matched to a gene: 17. This CDR3 spans 19 amino acids. About this clonotype: Its specificity is not known.

Sequences were derived from CD4+ T cells from blood, cultured in vitro, sampled before SARS-CoV-2 vaccination. This clonotype originated in a human donor who had recovered from COVID-19. The chain uses TRBV19 and TRBJ1-5, with TRBD1 identical over 12 bases. The CDR3 protein is CASSSNYRDRGRVVQPQHF. The DNA of the CDR3 is TGTGCCAGTAGTTCAAACTACCGGGACAGGGGGCGAGTAGTTCAGCCCCAGCATTTT.